The rows below give T cell receptor beta chains drawn from one sample of a study of control samples from healthy donors and cancer patients. Libraries were prepared by immunoSEQ multiplex PCR; TCRdb keeps only in-frame clonotypes and omits some of them. The repertoire holds about 160,000 clones, with roughly 95% as singletons. What was sequenced was blood. The receptors originated from a young woman in good health. Each CDR3 is given with its conserved first and last residue. D genes are given only for firm matches. Only some rows state a clone size, as once, few, many or a class for expanded clones.

J gene	clone size	V gene	D gene	CDR3 DNA	CDR3 protein
TRBJ1-1	.	TRBV7-6	TRBD1	TGTGCCAGCAGCCTTTACAGGGGGCCGAACACTGAAGCTTTCTTT	CASSLYRGPNTEAFF
TRBJ1-1	.	TRBV5-6	TRBD1	TGTGCCAGCAGTACGAGACAGGGGAGCACTGAAGCTTTCTTT	CASSTRQGSTEAFF
TRBJ2-7	.	TRBV9	TRBD1	TGTGCCAGCAGCGTTGGATTCGGACAGGGGTTCGAGCAGTACTTC	CASSVGFGQGFEQYF
TRBJ1-2	.	TRBV19	TRBD1	TGTGCCAGTACCTCCCCGGAGACAGGGCACTATGGCTACACCTTC	CASTSPETGHYGYTF
TRBJ2-2	.	TRBV5-6	.	TGTGCCAGCAGCTTGGTGGGCCGGAACACCGGGGAGCTGTTTTTT	CASSLVGRNTGELFF
TRBJ2-3	.	TRBV27	.	TGTGCCAGCCAGCCCTCCCGGGGGAGCACAGATACGCAGTATTTT	CASQPSRGSTDTQYF
TRBJ1-2	.	TRBV28	TRBD1	TGTGCCAGCACCTCTATAAGGGGGCTCCATGGCTACACCTTC	CASTSIRGLHGYTF
TRBJ1-1	.	TRBV2	TRBD1	TGTGCCAGCAGCTTTACAGGGGGCCATTCTAACACTGAAGCTTTCTTT	CASSFTGGHSNTEAFF
TRBJ1-6	.	TRBV3-1/TRBV3-2	.	TGTGCCAGCAGCCAAACACAAGGGAATTCACCCCTCCACTTT	CASSQTQGNSPLHF
TRBJ2-3	.	TRBV7-9	.	TGTGCCAGCAGCCAGGGCTTGGCGGGGGCCGGCACAGATACGCAGTATTTT	CASSQGLAGAGTDTQYF
TRBJ2-7	.	TRBV4-2	TRBD2	TGTGCCAGCAGCCAAGTGTTCGCGGGGGAAGGCTACGAGCAGTACTTC	CASSQVFAGEGYEQYF
TRBJ2-2	.	TRBV3-1/TRBV3-2	TRBD1	TGTGCCAGCAGCCAAGATTGGGACAGGGGTACCGGGGAGCTGTTTTTT	CASSQDWDRGTGELFF
TRBJ1-3	.	TRBV18	.	TGTGCCAGCTCACCATTCGGATCAGGCAGTTCGGGAAACACCATATATTTT	CASSPFGSGSSGNTIYF
TRBJ2-3	.	TRBV11-3	.	TGTGCCAGCAGCCCGGGAGTGAGCACAGATACGCAGTATTTT	CASSPGVSTDTQYF
TRBJ2-5	.	TRBV7-3	.	TGTGCCAGCAGCTACAGGTTCGGGGCCAGGGGTGAGACCCAGTACTTC	CASSYRFGARGETQYF
TRBJ2-3	.	TRBV7-6	.	TGTGCCAGCAGCTGGCGCCGGGGTCGCACAGATACGCAGTATTTT	CASSWRRGRTDTQYF
TRBJ2-7	.	TRBV9	.	TGTGCCAGCAGCGTAGGTGACCCTTCCTACGAGCAGTACTTC	CASSVGDPSYEQYF
TRBJ2-1	once	TRBV6-1	.	TGTGCCAGCAGTGAAGCCTTCAGGGGATCCTACAATGAGCAGTTCTTC	CASSEAFRGSYNEQFF
TRBJ1-6	.	TRBV6-1	.	TGTGCCAGCAGTGATAGGTCCATTTTAACCCTCCACTTT	CASSDRSILTLHF
TRBJ1-5	.	TRBV5-8	.	TGTGCCAGCAGCCTGGGGGGAGGGTTTTGGGCCAAAGGGCCCCAGCATTTT	CASSLGGGFWAKGPQHF
TRBJ1-1	.	TRBV4-2	.	TGTGCCAGCAGCCAAGAAGTGGGGTGGGTTCTCACTGAAGCTTTCTTT	CASSQEVGWVLTEAFF
TRBJ2-7	.	TRBV5-1	TRBD2	TGCGCCAGCAGCTCTGGTGGGGGGGAAGAGCAGTACTTC	CASSSGGGEEQYF
TRBJ2-5	.	TRBV23-1	TRBD1	TGCGCCAGCAGGCCACCGCCCCGGGACAGGGACTACCAAGAGACCCAGTACTTC	CASRPPPRDRDYQETQYF
TRBJ1-5	.	TRBV6-1	.	TGTGCCAGCAGTGAAGGGACAGCAAATAGCAATCAGCCCCAGCATTTT	CASSEGTANSNQPQHF
TRBJ2-7	once	TRBV19	TRBD1	TGTGCCAGTAGTGTTGGGACAGGAGAAACCTACGAGCAGTACTTC	CASSVGTGETYEQYF
TRBJ2-3	.	TRBV5-1	.	TGCGCCAGCAGCTTGCGAGGGACTAGCACAGATACGCAGTATTTT	CASSLRGTSTDTQYF
TRBJ1-6	.	TRBV28	TRBD1	TGTGCCAGCAGTTTGGCGGGACAGTGGCTAAATTCACCCCTCCACTTT	CASSLAGQWLNSPLHF